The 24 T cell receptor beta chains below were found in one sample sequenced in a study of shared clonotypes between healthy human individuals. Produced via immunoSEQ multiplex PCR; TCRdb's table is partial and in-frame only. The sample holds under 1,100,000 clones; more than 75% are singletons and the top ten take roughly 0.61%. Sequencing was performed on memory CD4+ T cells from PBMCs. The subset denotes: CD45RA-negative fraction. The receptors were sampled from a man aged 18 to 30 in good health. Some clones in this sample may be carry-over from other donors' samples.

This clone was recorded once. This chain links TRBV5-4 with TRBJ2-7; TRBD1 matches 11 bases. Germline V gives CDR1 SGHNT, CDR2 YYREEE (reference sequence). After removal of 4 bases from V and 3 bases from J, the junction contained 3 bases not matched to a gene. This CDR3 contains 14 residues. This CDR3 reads CASSKGQGVYEQYF. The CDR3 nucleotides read TGTGCCAGCAGCAAGGGACAGGGGGTCTACGAGCAGTACTTC.

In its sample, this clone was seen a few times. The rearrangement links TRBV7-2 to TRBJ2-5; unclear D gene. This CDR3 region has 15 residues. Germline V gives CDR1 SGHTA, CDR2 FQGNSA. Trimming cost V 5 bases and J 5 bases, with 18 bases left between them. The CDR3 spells CASSQDGSLGETQYF. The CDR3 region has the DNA TGTGCCAGCAGCCAAGACGGCAGCCTAGGCGAGACCCAGTACTTC.

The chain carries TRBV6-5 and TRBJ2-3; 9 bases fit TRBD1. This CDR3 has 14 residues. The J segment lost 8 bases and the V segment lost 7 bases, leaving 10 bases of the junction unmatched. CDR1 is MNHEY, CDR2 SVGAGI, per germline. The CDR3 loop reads CASTRTGEWGTQYF. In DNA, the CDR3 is TGTGCCAGCACAAGGACAGGGGAGTGGGGTACGCAGTATTTT.

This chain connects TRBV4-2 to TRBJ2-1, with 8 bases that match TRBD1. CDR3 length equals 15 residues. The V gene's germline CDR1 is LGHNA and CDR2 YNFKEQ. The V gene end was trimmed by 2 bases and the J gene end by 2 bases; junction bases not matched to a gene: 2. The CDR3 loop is CASSQQGATYNEQFF. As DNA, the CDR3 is TGTGCCAGCAGCCAACAGGGGGCGACCTACAATGAGCAGTTCTTC.

The CDR3 region is CASSLRGEKLFF. The CDR3 region has the DNA TGTGCCAGTAGTCTCCGCGGAGAAAAACTGTTTTTT. The chain has TRBV19 and TRBJ1-4, with D uncertain. Germline assignment: CDR1 LNHDA and CDR2 SQIVND (reference sequence). The V end lost 5 bases, the J end lost 8 bases, and 9 bases lay between the germline ends. CDR3 size: 12 residues. Together with reference TRBV19 and TRBJ1-4, the CDR3 gives the full variable domain: DGGITQSPKYLFRKEGQNVTLSCEQNLNHDAMYWYRQDPGQGLRLIYYSQIVNDFQKGDIAEGYSVSREKKESFPLTVTSAQKNPTAFYLCASSLRGEKLFFGSGTQLSVL.

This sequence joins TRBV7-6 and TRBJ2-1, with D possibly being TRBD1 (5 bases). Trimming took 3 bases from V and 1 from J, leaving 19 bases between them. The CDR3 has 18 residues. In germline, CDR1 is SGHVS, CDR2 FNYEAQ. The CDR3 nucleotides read TGTGCCAGCAGCTTTAGGATATCAGGGAAGAGGTCCTACAATGAGCAGTTCTTC. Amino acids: CASSFRISGKRSYNEQFF.

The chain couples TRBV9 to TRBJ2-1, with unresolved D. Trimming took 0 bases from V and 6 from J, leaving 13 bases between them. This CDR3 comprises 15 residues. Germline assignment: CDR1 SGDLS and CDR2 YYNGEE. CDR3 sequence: CASSVAVGPRNEQFF. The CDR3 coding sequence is TGTGCCAGCAGCGTAGCTGTCGGGCCCCGCAATGAGCAGTTCTTC.

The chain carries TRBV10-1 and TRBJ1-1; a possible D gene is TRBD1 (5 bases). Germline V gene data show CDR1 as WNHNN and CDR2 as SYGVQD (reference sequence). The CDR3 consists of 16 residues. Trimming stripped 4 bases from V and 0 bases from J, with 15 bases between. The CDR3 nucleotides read TGCGCCAGCAGTGGACAGCCGGGGCGTATGAACACTGAAGCTTTCTTT. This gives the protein CASSGQPGRMNTEAFF.

The CDR3 bases are TGCGCCAGCAGCACACTAGCGGGGGATACCTACGAGCAGTACTTC. Amino acids: CASSTLAGDTYEQYF. The rearrangement joins TRBV5-1 to TRBJ2-7, with TRBD2 identical over 11 bases. With 4 bases clipped from V and 2 bases from J, the junction kept 5 bases outside the gene matches. Germline V gene data show CDR1 as SGHRS and CDR2 as YFSETQ. The CDR3 has 15 residues. Looking up the rest from reference TRBV5-1 and TRBJ2-7 gives the full variable domain: KAGVTQTPRYLIKTRGQQVTLSCSPISGHRSVSWYQQTPGQGLQFLFEYFSETQRNKGNFPGRFSGRQFSNSRSEMNVSTLELGDSALYLCASSTLAGDTYEQYFGPGTRLTVT.

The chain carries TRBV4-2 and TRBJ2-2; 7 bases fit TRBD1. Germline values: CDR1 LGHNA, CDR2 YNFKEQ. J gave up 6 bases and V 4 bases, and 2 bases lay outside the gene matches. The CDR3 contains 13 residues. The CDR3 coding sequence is TGTGCCAGCAGCCCCGACAGGGCCGGGGAGCTGTTTTTT. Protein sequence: CASSPDRAGELFF.

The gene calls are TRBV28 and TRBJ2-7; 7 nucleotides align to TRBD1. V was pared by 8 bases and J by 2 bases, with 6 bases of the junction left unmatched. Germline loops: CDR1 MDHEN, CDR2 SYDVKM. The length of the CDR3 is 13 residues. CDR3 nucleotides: TGTGCCAGCGGCCGACAGGGACCCTACGAGCAGTACTTC. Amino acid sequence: CASGRQGPYEQYF.

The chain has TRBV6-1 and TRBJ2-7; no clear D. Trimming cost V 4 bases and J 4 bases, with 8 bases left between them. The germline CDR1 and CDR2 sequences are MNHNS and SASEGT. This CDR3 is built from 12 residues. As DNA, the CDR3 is TGTGCCAGCAGTGGAACCAGGTACGAGCAGTACTTC. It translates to CASSGTRYEQYF.

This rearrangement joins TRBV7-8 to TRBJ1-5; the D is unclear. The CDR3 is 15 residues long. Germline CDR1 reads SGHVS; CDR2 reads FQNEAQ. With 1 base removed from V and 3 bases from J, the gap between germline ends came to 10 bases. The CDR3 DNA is TGTGCCAGCAGCTTAGAGACAAGCTTCAATCAGCCCCAGCATTTT. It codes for CASSLETSFNQPQHF.

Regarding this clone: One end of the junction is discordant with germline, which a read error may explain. For the CDR3, the DNA is TGTGTCAGCAGTCCTTACAGGGGAGCTTCCTACGAGCAGTACTTC. It is translated as CVSSPYRGASYEQYF. The chain recombines TRBV28 with TRBJ2-7, with 7 bases fitting TRBD1. Germline loops: CDR1 MDHEN, CDR2 SYDVKM. This CDR3 region has 15 residues.

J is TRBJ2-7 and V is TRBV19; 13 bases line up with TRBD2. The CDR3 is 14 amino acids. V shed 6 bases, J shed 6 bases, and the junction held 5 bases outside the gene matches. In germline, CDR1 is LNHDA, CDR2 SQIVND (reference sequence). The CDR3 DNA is TGTGCCAGTAGCCCGGGACTAGCGGGACGCGAGCAGTACTTC. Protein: CASSPGLAGREQYF.

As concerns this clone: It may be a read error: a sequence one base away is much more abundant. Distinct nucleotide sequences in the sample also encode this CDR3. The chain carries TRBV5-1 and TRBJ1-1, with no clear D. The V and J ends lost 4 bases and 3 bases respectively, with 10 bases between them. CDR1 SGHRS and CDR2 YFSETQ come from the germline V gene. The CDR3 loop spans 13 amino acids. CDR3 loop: CASSPRVDTEAFF. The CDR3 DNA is TGCGCCAGCAGCCCCCGAGTGGACACTGAAGCTTTCTTT.

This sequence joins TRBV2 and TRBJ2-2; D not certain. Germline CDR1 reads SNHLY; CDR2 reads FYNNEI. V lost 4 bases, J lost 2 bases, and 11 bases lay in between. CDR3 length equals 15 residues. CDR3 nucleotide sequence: TGTGCCAGCAGTGTATGGCAGACTAACACCGGGGAGCTGTTTTTT. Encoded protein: CASSVWQTNTGELFF. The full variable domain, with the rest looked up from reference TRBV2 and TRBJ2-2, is EPEVTQTPSHQVTQMGQEVILRCVPISNHLYFYWYRQILGQKVEFLVSFYNNEISEKSEIFDDQFSVERPDGSNFTLKIRSTKLEDSAMYFCASSVWQTNTGELFFGEGSRLTVL.

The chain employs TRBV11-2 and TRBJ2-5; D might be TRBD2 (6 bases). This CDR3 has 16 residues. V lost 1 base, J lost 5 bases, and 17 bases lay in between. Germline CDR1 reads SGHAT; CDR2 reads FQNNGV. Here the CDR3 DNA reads TGTGCCAGCAGCTTAGGAGGAGGGCCCCCGGGGGAGACCCAGTACTTC. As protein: CASSLGGGPPGETQYF.

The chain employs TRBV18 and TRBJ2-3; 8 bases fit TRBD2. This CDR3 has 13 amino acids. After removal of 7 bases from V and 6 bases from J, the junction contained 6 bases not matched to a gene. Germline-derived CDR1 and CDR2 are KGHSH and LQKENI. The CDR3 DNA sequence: TGTGCCAGCTGTCCTCCTAGCGGGGATACGCAGTATTTT. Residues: CASCPPSGDTQYF.

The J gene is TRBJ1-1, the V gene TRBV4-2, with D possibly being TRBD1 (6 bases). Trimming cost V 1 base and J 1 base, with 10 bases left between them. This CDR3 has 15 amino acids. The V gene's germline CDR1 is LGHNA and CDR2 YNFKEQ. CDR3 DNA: TGTGCCAGCAGCCAAGGGGGGCAGACGAACACTGAAGCTTTCTTT. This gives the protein CASSQGGQTNTEAFF.

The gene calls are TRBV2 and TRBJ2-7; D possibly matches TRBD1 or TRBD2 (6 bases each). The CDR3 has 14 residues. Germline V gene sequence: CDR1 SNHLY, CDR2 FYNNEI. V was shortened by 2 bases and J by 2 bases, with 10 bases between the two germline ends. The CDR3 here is CASSERGLAYEQYF. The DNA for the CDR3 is TGTGCCAGCAGTGAACGGGGGCTGGCCTACGAGCAGTACTTC.

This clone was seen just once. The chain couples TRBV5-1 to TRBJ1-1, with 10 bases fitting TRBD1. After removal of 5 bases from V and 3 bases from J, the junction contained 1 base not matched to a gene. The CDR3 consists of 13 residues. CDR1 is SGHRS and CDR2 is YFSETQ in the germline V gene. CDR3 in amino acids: CASRGQGYTEAFF. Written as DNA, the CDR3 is TGCGCCAGCAGGGGACAGGGGTACACTGAAGCTTTCTTT. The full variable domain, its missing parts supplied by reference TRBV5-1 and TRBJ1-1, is KAGVTQTPRYLIKTRGQQVTLSCSPISGHRSVSWYQQTPGQGLQFLFEYFSETQRNKGNFPGRFSGRQFSNSRSEMNVSTLELGDSALYLCASRGQGYTEAFFGQGTRLTVV.

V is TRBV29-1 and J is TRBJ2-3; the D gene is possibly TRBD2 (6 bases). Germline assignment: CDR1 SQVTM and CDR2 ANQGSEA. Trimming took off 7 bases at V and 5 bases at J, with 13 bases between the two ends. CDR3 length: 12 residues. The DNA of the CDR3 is TGCAGCGCCCGTCGGGAGATAGATACGCAGTATTTT. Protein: CSARREIDTQYF.

Here the CDR3 DNA reads TGTGCCAGCAGCCCCCGGGGGTTCAATCAGCCCCAGCATTTT. The encoded protein is CASSPRGFNQPQHF. The J gene is TRBJ1-5, the V gene TRBV7-9, with TRBD1 as a possible D gene (5 bases). CDR1 and CDR2 from the germline V gene are SEHNR and FQNEAQ (reference sequence). V was pared by 5 bases and J by 3 bases, with 11 bases between. This CDR3 has 14 amino acids.